The following is a TCR beta chain sequence with its context. The ends lost 1 base at V and 8 bases at J; junction bases unmatched: 8. The CDR3 spans 16 residues. Germline V gives CDR1 KGHSH, CDR2 LQKENI. Clones were read by immunoSEQ multiplex PCR, and TCRdb kept only the in-frame ones, dropping some. The table lists tens of thousands of clones, about 88% of them singletons. This sample is part of a study of control samples from healthy donors and cancer patients. This TCR was recovered from a woman between 45 and 65 years old in good health. The sample comprised blood. V usage is TRBV18 and J usage is TRBJ2-1, with TRBD2 identical over 10 bases. For the CDR3, the DNA is TGTGCCAGCTCACCACGAGTAGCGGGAGGATACGATGAGCAGTTCTTC. Its protein is CASSPRVAGGYDEQFF.